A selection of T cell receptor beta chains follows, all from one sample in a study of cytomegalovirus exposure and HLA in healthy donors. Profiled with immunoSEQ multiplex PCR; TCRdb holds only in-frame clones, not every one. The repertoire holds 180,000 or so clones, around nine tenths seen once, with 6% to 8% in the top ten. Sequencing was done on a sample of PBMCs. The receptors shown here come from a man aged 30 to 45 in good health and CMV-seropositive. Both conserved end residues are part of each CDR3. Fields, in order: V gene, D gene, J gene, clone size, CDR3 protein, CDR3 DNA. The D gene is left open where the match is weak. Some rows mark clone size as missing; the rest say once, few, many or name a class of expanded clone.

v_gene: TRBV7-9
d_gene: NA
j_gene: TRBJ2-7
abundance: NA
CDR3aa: CASSLEEGAYEQYF
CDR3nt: TGTGCCAGCAGCTTAGAAGAAGGGGCCTACGAGCAGTACTTC

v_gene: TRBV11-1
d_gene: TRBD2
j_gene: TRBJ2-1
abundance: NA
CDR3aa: CASSQGSGSPGSYNEQFF
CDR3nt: TGTGCCAGCTCCCAGGGTAGCGGGAGTCCGGGCTCCTACAATGAGCAGTTCTTC

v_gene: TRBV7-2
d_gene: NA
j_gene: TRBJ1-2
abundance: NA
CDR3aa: CASSSPQGRTYGYTF
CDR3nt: TGTGCCAGCAGCTCCCCACAGGGCCGGACCTATGGCTACACCTTC

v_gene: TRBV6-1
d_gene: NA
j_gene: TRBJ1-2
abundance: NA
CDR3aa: CASRGARGPYGYTF
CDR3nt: TGTGCCAGCAGAGGGGCCCGGGGGCCGTATGGCTACACCTTC

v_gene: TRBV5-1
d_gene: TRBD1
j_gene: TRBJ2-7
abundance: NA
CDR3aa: CASSQGQAYEQYF
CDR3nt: TGCGCCAGCAGCCAGGGACAGGCATACGAGCAGTACTTC

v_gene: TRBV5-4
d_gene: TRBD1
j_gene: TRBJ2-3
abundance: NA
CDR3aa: CASSPPGGRGDTQYF
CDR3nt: TGTGCCAGCAGCCCCCCAGGGGGCAGGGGAGATACGCAGTATTTT

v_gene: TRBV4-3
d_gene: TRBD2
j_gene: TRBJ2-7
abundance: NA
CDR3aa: CASSQEGRGGFYEQYF
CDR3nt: TGCGCCAGCAGCCAAGAAGGACGGGGGGGCTTCTACGAGCAGTACTTC

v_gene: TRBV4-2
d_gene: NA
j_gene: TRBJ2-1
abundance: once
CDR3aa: CASSPDSSYNEQFF
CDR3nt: TGTGCCAGCAGCCCCGACTCGTCCTACAATGAGCAGTTCTTC

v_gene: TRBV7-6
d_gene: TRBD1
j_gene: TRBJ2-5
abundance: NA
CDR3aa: CASSLGARGLQETQYF
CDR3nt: TGTGCCAGCAGCTTAGGCGCCAGGGGGCTCCAAGAGACCCAGTACTTC

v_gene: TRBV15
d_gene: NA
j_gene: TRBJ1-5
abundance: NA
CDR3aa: CATSGLDRENQPQHF
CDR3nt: TGTGCCACCAGCGGACTGGACAGAGAAAATCAGCCCCAGCATTTT